This T cell receptor (beta chain) originates from a study of T cell repertoires in cytomegalovirus infection. About the research overall: Matching HLA type, along with CMV infection, was indicated by public TCR beta signatures.

As regards this clonotype: The antigen remains undetermined.

One entry per CDR3 protein, called by TCRdb with MiXCR from the reads. The profile shows hundreds of thousands of distinct CDR3 sequences, around 31% of them singletons. Study-level results: Dominant in the ex vivo response were TCR beta clonotypes restricted by HLA-C and specific for CMV.

Germline V lookup: CDR1 DFQATT, CDR2 SNEGSKA (reference sequence). With V trimmed by 6 bases and J by 2 bases, 9 bases remained unmatched. The CDR3 length is 16 residues. V gene TRBV20-1 combines with J gene TRBJ2-1, with TRBD2 identical over 11 bases. This clonotype was obtained from a human donor in good health (CMV status not recorded). Some clones in this sample may be carry-over from other donors' samples. This sample comprised cultured PBMCs, obtained from culture after CMV antigen stimulation. CDR3 loop: CSAPEVGLAAYNEQFF. The CDR3 nucleotides are TGCAGTGCACCTGAAGTGGGACTAGCGGCCTACAATGAGCAGTTCTTC.